One and the same sample provided the 17 T cell receptor beta chains below, sequenced in a study of CD8+CD57+ T cells in acquired aplastic anemia. Investigators profiled TCR beta VDJ and CDR3 from genomic DNA template. TCRdb re-derived calls from the reads in MiXCR, one entry per CDR3 protein. The profile covers some 170,000 distinct CDR3 sequences, with 35% to 55% appearing a single time and approximately 1% taken by the ten largest. Sequencing was performed on sorted CD4+, CD8+, or CD8+CD57+ T cells (not recorded which) from PBMCs. Every receptor here comes from a human donor in good health.

The chain has TRBV29-1 and TRBJ1-2; 8 positions match TRBD1. V trimming: 7 bases; J trimming: 8 bases; junction bases outside the gene matches: 9. The CDR3 sequence is 12 residues long. Germline lookup yields CDR1 SQVTM and CDR2 ANQGSEA. The CDR3 DNA reads as TGCAGCGCCCATAGGACAGGGACGGGCTACACCTTC. It translates to CSAHRTGTGYTF.

This clonotype has more than one count but fewer than ten. A much larger clonotype is one base distant, so this may be a read error. The gene calls are TRBV14 and TRBJ1-4; TRBD1 is a possible D gene (5 bases). Germline values: CDR1 SGHDN, CDR2 FVKESK. There are 13 residues in the CDR3. DNA of the CDR3: TGTGCCAGCAGCCAACTGGGACGGGAAAAACTGCTTTTT. Translated: CASSQLGREKLLF.

For this clonotype: Since a much larger clone is just one base distant, this may be a read error. The V gene is TRBV5-5, the J gene TRBJ2-3; D gene uncertain. Germline CDR1 SGHKS, CDR2 YYEKEE (reference sequence). The CDR3 spans 14 residues. The ends were cut back, 4 bases at V and 0 bases at J, with 9 bases in the middle. The CDR3 spells CASSLRQSTDTQYF. CDR3 bases: TGTGCCAGCAGCCTTAGACAAAGCACAGATACGCAGTATTTT. The full variable domain, its missing parts supplied by reference TRBV5-5 and TRBJ2-3, is DAGVTQSPTHLIKTRGQQVTLRCSPISGHKSVSWYQQVLGQGPQFIFQYYEKEERGRGNFPDRFSARQFPNYSSELNVNALLLGDSALYLCASSLRQSTDTQYFGPGTRLTVL.

The chain joins TRBV5-1 to TRBJ2-7; D call uncertain. Germline values: CDR1 SGHRS, CDR2 YFSETQ. The CDR3 totals 14 residues. The V end lost 1 base, the J end lost 5 bases, and 13 bases lay between the germline ends. CDR3 nucleotides: TGCGCCAGCAGCTTGAGGTCAGGTGGCGACGAGCAGTACTTC. Its translation is CASSLRSGGDEQYF.

Comments on this clonotype: Since a much larger clone is just one base distant, this may be a read error. This chain connects TRBV5-1 to TRBJ2-3; tentatively, D is TRBD2 (6 bases). This CDR3 has 15 residues. CDR1 SGHRS and CDR2 YFSETQ come from the germline V gene. With 2 bases removed from V and 4 bases from J, the gap between germline ends came to 14 bases. The CDR3: CASSFGGASADTQYF. The DNA of the CDR3 is TGCGCCAGCAGCTTCGGCGGGGCTAGCGCAGATACGCAGTATTTT.

The chain has TRBV7-9 and TRBJ2-5, with 7 bases fitting TRBD2. CDR3 length: 15 residues. Germline values: CDR1 SEHNR, CDR2 FQNEAQ (reference sequence). The junction had 7 bases not matched to a gene; V was cut back by 4 bases and J by 2 bases. CDR3 DNA sequence: TGTGCCAGCAGCTACAGACTAGCTACGCAAGAGACCCAGTACTTC. Protein product: CASSYRLATQETQYF.

This clonotype has more than one count but fewer than ten. The chain employs TRBV24-1 and TRBJ2-1; TRBD1 is a possible D gene (6 bases). The CDR3 loop spans 15 amino acids. From germline, CDR1 is KGHDR and CDR2 SFDVKD. The ends were cut back, 6 bases at V and 4 bases at J, with 15 bases in the middle. The CDR3 nucleotides read TGTGCCACCAGTTCAGGGGCCCAAGGGTACAATGAGCAGTTCTTC. Translating gives CATSSGAQGYNEQFF.

This clonotype was observed many times. The CDR3, as DNA: TGCGCCAGCAGCCAAGATGGAGTCTGGCAGCCCCAGCATTTT. Protein product: CASSQDGVWQPQHF. This chain joins TRBV4-1 and TRBJ1-5; the D is unclear. The CDR3 totals 14 residues. Between the trimmed V and J ends, which lost 0 bases and 7 bases, there was a span of 10 bases. The germline CDR1 and CDR2 sequences are MGHRA and YSYEKL.

V usage is TRBV20-1 and J usage is TRBJ2-3; D not resolved. This CDR3 has 13 residues. Germline CDR1 reads DFQATT; CDR2 reads SNEGSKA (reference sequence). The V gene lost 3 bases and the J gene lost 0 bases, with 7 bases spanning the gap. The CDR3: CSASRTSTDTQYF. The CDR3 nucleotides read TGCAGTGCTAGTAGAACTAGCACAGATACGCAGTATTTT.

This clonotype was detected ten times or more. This rearrangement joins TRBV2 to TRBJ1-6, with TRBD1 identical over 8 bases. The length of the CDR3 is 16 residues. The germline V gene encodes CDR1 SNHLY and CDR2 FYNNEI. The ends lost 4 bases at V and 9 bases at J; junction bases unmatched: 11. The CDR3 protein is CASSGRWGQEFSPLHF. CDR3 coding DNA: TGTGCCAGCAGTGGAAGGTGGGGACAGGAGTTTTCACCCCTCCACTTT.

The chain combines TRBV7-2 with TRBJ1-6, with D unresolved. V gave up 7 bases and J gave up 6 bases, with 7 bases separating them. The CDR3 consists of 12 residues. Germline CDR1 reads SGHTA; CDR2 reads FQGNSA. The CDR3 DNA follows: TGTGCCAGCAACTCCGGTAATTCACCCCTCCACTTT. It yields the protein CASNSGNSPLHF.

This clonotype has a count of ten or more. The V call is TRBV12-3 or TRBV12-4, the J call TRBJ1-6; D is ambiguous. Trimming took off 5 bases at V and 3 bases at J, with 11 bases between the two ends. This CDR3 spans 15 amino acids. The CDR3 loop reads CASSREGFYNSPLHF. DNA for the CDR3: TGTGCCAGCAGTCGAGAGGGTTTCTATAATTCACCCCTCCACTTT.

The sample holds a few counts of this clonotype. The J gene is TRBJ1-1, the V gene TRBV24-1; TRBD1 is a possible D gene (5 bases). Germline lookup yields CDR1 KGHDR and CDR2 SFDVKD. The CDR3 consists of 12 residues. Trimming cost V 4 bases and J 8 bases, with 10 bases left between them. CDR3 nucleotide sequence: TGTGCCACCAGTGACTCAGGGTACGAAGCTTTCTTT. This translates into CATSDSGYEAFF.

V usage is TRBV10-1 and J usage is TRBJ1-3; D gene unclear. CDR1 is WNHNN and CDR2 is SYGVQD in the germline V gene (reference sequence). Trimming removed 0 bases from V and 3 bases from J, with 3 bases in between. This CDR3 contains 13 residues. For the CDR3, the DNA is TGCGCCAGCAGTGAGTCAGTTGGAAACACCATATATTTT. This encodes CASSESVGNTIYF.

The chain joins TRBV30 to TRBJ2-1; D unresolved. Germline loops: CDR1 GTSNPN, CDR2 SVGIG (reference sequence). V was trimmed by 0 bases and J by 4 bases, leaving 7 bases between them. This CDR3 has 13 amino acids. CDR3 region: CAWSVQIYNEQFF. For the CDR3, the DNA is TGTGCCTGGAGTGTACAGATTTACAATGAGCAGTTCTTC.

The rearrangement uses TRBV7-3 and TRBJ2-5; 12 bases agree with TRBD2. Germline loops: CDR1 SGHTA, CDR2 FQGTGA. V trimming: 0 bases; J trimming: 2 bases; junction bases outside the gene matches: 4. This CDR3 has 17 amino acids. CDR3 nucleotide sequence: TGTGCCAGCAGCTTAACGTCGACTAGCGGGGGACAAGAGACCCAGTACTTC. Its protein product is CASSLTSTSGGQETQYF.

V is TRBV5-1 and J is TRBJ1-1; D remains ambiguous. V lost 2 bases and J lost 5, with 13 bases in between. This CDR3 region has 14 residues. Germline loops: CDR1 SGHRS, CDR2 YFSETQ. This CDR3 reads CASSFVAGGTEAFF. Written as DNA, the CDR3 is TGCGCCAGCAGCTTCGTCGCCGGTGGGACTGAAGCTTTCTTT.